This T cell receptor (beta chain) was recovered during a study of blood T cell repertoires in COVID-19. The data were produced by immunoSEQ multiplex PCR, yet TCRdb's version contains in-frame clones alone and is incomplete. The table shows 150,000 to 160,000 clones, with 91% occurring only once. The sample holds one count of this clone. The origin of this receptor is a man in his fifties or sixties with acute or convalescent COVID-19. Source material: peripheral blood.

Here the CDR3 DNA reads TGCGCCAGCAGCCAAGTAGAACAGAGCACAGATACGCAGTATTTT. Its translation is CASSQVEQSTDTQYF. V is TRBV4-1 and J is TRBJ2-3, with D uncertain. Germline lookup yields CDR1 MGHRA and CDR2 YSYEKL. This CDR3 has 15 amino acids. V dropped 1 base and J dropped 0 bases, with 8 bases sitting between them.